The 27 T cell receptor beta chains listed next were all sequenced from one sample in a study of T cells after yellow fever vaccination (dated by TCRdb to the late 2010s). Library preparation employed 5' RACE. The run used an Illumina NovaSeq 6000. TCRdb passed the public sequencing reads through fastp at Q25 and MiXCR, retaining productive beta sequences. Rows with one shared CDR3 protein collapse into an entry with the most common genes and DNA. For this sample there are 350,000 to 550,000 distinct CDR3 sequences; approximately 19% appear just once. The ten largest clones add up to roughly 19% of the sample. The treatment or condition label here, explained by the study, means: live attenuated yellow fever vaccine strain. The sequencing used PBMCs, collected before the yellow fever booster vaccination. Receptors originate from a man aged 18 to 29 who received the YFV17D yellow fever vaccine.

The chain has TRBV7-9 and TRBJ1-1; 8 nucleotides line up with TRBD1. The CDR3 totals 15 residues. Germline V gene lookup returns CDR1 SEHNR and CDR2 FQNEAQ (reference sequence). With V trimmed by 2 bases and J by 6 bases, 8 bases remained unmatched. The DNA for the CDR3 is TGTGCCAGCAGCTTACCAAAGACAGGGGAGGCTGAAGCTTTCTTT. Its translation is CASSLPKTGEAEAFF.

At least ten counts were recorded for this clonotype. CDR3 nucleotide sequence: TGCGCCAGCAGCCACTTTAGGACAGGTACGGCTGAAGCTTTCTTT. Its translation is CASSHFRTGTAEAFF. This chain links TRBV4-3 with TRBJ1-1; 7 bases agree with TRBD1. This CDR3 has 15 residues. After removal of 3 bases from V and 6 bases from J, the junction contained 10 bases not matched to a gene. Germline V gene sequence: CDR1 LGHNA, CDR2 YSLEER.

The chain joins TRBV7-2 to TRBJ1-1, with TRBD1 as a possible D gene (6 bases). Trimming removed 5 bases at V and 1 base at J, with 23 bases between. Germline V gene lookup returns CDR1 SGHTA and CDR2 FQGNSA. The length of the CDR3 is 18 residues. CDR3 in DNA: TGTGCCAGCAGCCATTATCCCTCCGTTGGGGGCAAGAACACTGAAGCTTTCTTT. This sequence encodes CASSHYPSVGGKNTEAFF.

This sequence joins TRBV7-2 and TRBJ2-3, with 7 bases fitting TRBD2. The length of the CDR3 is 16 residues. V gave up 1 base and J gave up 2 bases; unmatched junction bases: 6. The germline CDR1 and CDR2 sequences are SGHTA and FQGNSA. DNA of the CDR3: TGTGCCAGCAGCTTAGGCGTCGGGGGGTTCACAGATACGCAGTATTTT. Its protein is CASSLGVGGFTDTQYF.

This clonotype turned up a few times. J is TRBJ1-5 and V is TRBV9, with a weak D call TRBD1 (6 bases). This CDR3 comprises 13 residues. The V end was cut by 2 bases, the J end by 7 bases, with 10 bases between. Germline values: CDR1 SGDLS, CDR2 YYNGEE. The DNA for the CDR3 is TGTGCCAGCAGCGTGGGGGGGCCGCAGCCCCAGCATTTT. It yields the protein CASSVGGPQPQHF.

This sequence joins TRBV11-2 and TRBJ1-2; 8 nucleotides line up with TRBD1. Germline V gives CDR1 SGHAT, CDR2 FQNNGV. Germline trimming cut 1 base from V and 8 bases from J; bases unmatched to any gene: 9. The CDR3 loop spans 15 amino acids. In DNA form, the CDR3 reads TGTGCCAGCAGCTTAGTTCAGGGGGCGAGAGGAGGCTACACCTTC. Translation gives CASSLVQGARGGYTF.

The genes are TRBV7-8 and TRBJ2-1; D could derive from TRBD1 or TRBD2 (5 bases each). The germline gives CDR1 SGHVS, CDR2 FQNEAQ. CDR3 length: 15 amino acids. V lost 5 bases and J 10 bases, leaving 21 bases between the germline ends. CDR3 sequence (DNA): TGTGCCAGCAGCCCCCGTTCCGGGGCAGATTGGGAGCAGTTCTTC. Translation: CASSPRSGADWEQFF.

This clonotype showed up just a few times. The rearrangement joins TRBV20-1 to TRBJ2-1; D possibly corresponds to TRBD2 (6 bases). Germline CDR1 DFQATT, CDR2 SNEGSKA (reference sequence). The V and J ends lost 1 base and 5 bases respectively, with 12 bases between them. The CDR3 runs to 14 residues. The CDR3 protein is CSARAGGEHNEQFF. The DNA of the CDR3 is TGCAGTGCTAGAGCCGGGGGTGAACACAATGAGCAGTTCTTC.

The chain has TRBV15 and TRBJ2-3, with 8 bases that match TRBD1. CDR3 length equals 15 residues. Germline V gene sequence: CDR1 LNHNV, CDR2 YYDKDF (reference sequence). Trimming took 2 bases from V and 10 from J; bases not matched to a gene: 11. CDR3 sequence reads: CATSRSQTGATAQYF. The CDR3 DNA reads as TGTGCCACCAGCAGATCGCAGACAGGGGCGACTGCGCAGTATTTT.

The J gene is TRBJ1-2, the V gene TRBV27; 7 bases match TRBD1. Germline V gene data show CDR1 as MNHEY and CDR2 as SMNVEV (reference sequence). CDR3 length: 14 residues. Unmatched junction bases numbered 10, after V lost 8 bases and J lost 4 bases. The CDR3 is CASPPRGVGYGYTF. DNA of the CDR3: TGTGCCAGCCCACCCAGGGGGGTTGGCTATGGCTACACCTTC.

The V call is TRBV20-1, the J call TRBJ1-1, with TRBD1 as a possible D gene (5 bases). Germline V CDR1 and CDR2: DFQATT, SNEGSKA (reference sequence). Trimming took off 6 bases at V and 0 bases at J, with 17 bases between the two ends. CDR3 length equals 15 residues. The CDR3 sequence: CSAIEIGHLNTEAFF. DNA of the CDR3: TGCAGTGCGATAGAGATAGGACACTTGAACACTGAAGCTTTCTTT.

In this sample, this clonotype turned up a few times. The chain is built from TRBV7-9 and TRBJ2-6; D call uncertain. The CDR3 totals 19 residues. Looked up from germline, CDR1 is SEHNR and CDR2 is FQNEAQ (reference sequence). Trimming took off 5 bases at V and 2 bases at J, with 22 bases between the two ends. CDR3 nucleotide sequence: TGTGCCAGCAGCCCCCCTCGGACCGCCCAAGGCCCTGGGGCCAACGTCCTGACTTTC. Its protein is CASSPPRTAQGPGANVLTF.

The chain recombines TRBV4-3 with TRBJ1-5, with a tentative D call TRBD1 (5 bases). The CDR3 consists of 17 residues. V gave up 0 bases and J gave up 0 bases, with 12 bases separating them. Germline loops: CDR1 LGHNA, CDR2 YSLEER. This CDR3 is CASSQEVGDHSNQPQHF. The DNA for the CDR3 is TGCGCCAGCAGCCAAGAGGTTGGGGACCATAGCAATCAGCCCCAGCATTTT.

The chain joins TRBV6-2 or TRBV6-3 to TRBJ2-7; 8 bases fit TRBD2. The J segment lost 4 bases and the V segment lost 4 bases, leaving 6 bases of the junction unmatched. Germline CDR1 and CDR2: MNHEY and SVGEGT. The CDR3 is 14 residues long. The CDR3, as DNA: TGTGCCAGCAGTTCTCTCCGGGGGGGGTACGAGCAGTACTTC. Amino acids: CASSSLRGGYEQYF.

This clonotype was detected only a few times. This chain connects TRBV20-1 to TRBJ1-1; D not resolved. Trimming removed 0 bases from V and 5 bases from J, with 13 bases in between. The length of the CDR3 is 14 residues. CDR1 and CDR2 (germline): DFQATT, SNEGSKA (reference sequence). The CDR3 loop reads CSARDPRTTTEAFF. The CDR3 DNA sequence: TGCAGTGCTAGAGATCCCCGGACTACGACTGAAGCTTTCTTT.

The chain recombines TRBV4-2 with TRBJ2-7; 10 bases are shared with TRBD1. CDR1 is LGHNA, CDR2 YNFKEQ, per germline. V lost 1 base to trimming and J lost 3 bases; unmatched junction nucleotides: 9. This CDR3 has 17 amino acids. The chain's CDR3 is CASSQAGQGIGSYEQYF. CDR3 in DNA: TGTGCCAGCAGCCAAGCGGGACAGGGGATAGGGAGCTACGAGCAGTACTTC.

V usage is TRBV7-8 and J usage is TRBJ1-5; the D is unclear. The CDR3 covers 12 residues. Germline values: CDR1 SGHVS, CDR2 FQNEAQ. The V gene lost 6 bases and the J gene lost 7 bases, with 10 bases spanning the gap. The CDR3 is CASSGNEQPQHF. CDR3 nucleotide sequence: TGTGCCAGCAGTGGGAATGAGCAGCCCCAGCATTTT.

This clonotype was counted between two and nine times. The rearrangement links TRBV5-1 to TRBJ2-4; 7 bases map to TRBD1. Germline V lookup: CDR1 SGHRS, CDR2 YFSETQ. V dropped 4 bases and J dropped 0; count of bases not matched to a gene: 4. The CDR3 length is 15 residues. CDR3 amino acids: CASSIDRVAKNIQYF. CDR3 nucleotide sequence: TGCGCCAGCAGCATCGACAGGGTAGCCAAAAACATTCAGTACTTC. Complete variable domain (other parts from reference TRBV5-1 and TRBJ2-4): KAGVTQTPRYLIKTRGQQVTLSCSPISGHRSVSWYQQTPGQGLQFLFEYFSETQRNKGNFPGRFSGRQFSNSRSEMNVSTLELGDSALYLCASSIDRVAKNIQYFGAGTRLSVL.

This clonotype was picked up a small number of times. A much larger clone lies a single base off, so this may be a read error. The chain links TRBV5-1 to TRBJ2-3, with 7 bases fitting TRBD2. This CDR3 comprises 14 residues. The germline gives CDR1 SGHRS, CDR2 YFSETQ. The junction had 3 bases not matched to a gene; V was cut back by 2 bases and J by 3 bases. In nucleotides, the CDR3 is TGCGCCAGCAGCTTTTGGGGAGGGACAGATACGCAGTATTTT. This translates into CASSFWGGTDTQYF.

The V call is TRBV5-1, the J call TRBJ2-1; D gene unclear. The CDR3 extends over 13 amino acids. CDR1 SGHRS and CDR2 YFSETQ come from the germline V gene. With 4 bases removed from V and 6 bases from J, the gap between germline ends came to 11 bases. CDR3 protein: CASSVIVGNEQFF. For the CDR3, the DNA is TGCGCCAGCAGCGTTATTGTAGGCAATGAGCAGTTCTTC. The complete variable domain, with remaining parts taken from reference TRBV5-1 and TRBJ2-1, reads KAGVTQTPRYLIKTRGQQVTLSCSPISGHRSVSWYQQTPGQGLQFLFEYFSETQRNKGNFPGRFSGRQFSNSRSEMNVSTLELGDSALYLCASSVIVGNEQFFGPGTRLTVL.

The rearrangement links TRBV28 to TRBJ2-7; 7 bases line up with TRBD1. CDR3 length: 17 amino acids. V lost 2 bases to trimming and J lost 3 bases; unmatched junction nucleotides: 13. Germline V lookup: CDR1 MDHEN, CDR2 SYDVKM. For the CDR3, the DNA is TGTGCCAGCAGTTTAGGTACAGGGGCAGGAGGCCTCTACGAGCAGTACGTC. Its translation: CASSLGTGAGGLYEQYV.

The chain's CDR3 is CASSTRPGVLYEQYF. CDR3 in DNA: TGTGCCAGCAGCACCCGGCCAGGGGTGCTATACGAGCAGTACTTC. V gene TRBV7-9 combines with J gene TRBJ2-7; maybe TRBD1 (6 bases). Per the germline V gene, CDR1 is SEHNR and CDR2 is FQNEAQ (reference sequence). The CDR3 has 15 residues. V shed 5 bases and J shed 4 bases, with 18 bases lying between them.

The chain carries TRBV30 and TRBJ1-6, with D tentatively TRBD1 (5 bases). Looked up from germline, CDR1 is GTSNPN and CDR2 is SVGIG (reference sequence). V was shortened by 0 bases and J by 9 bases, with 15 bases between the two germline ends. This CDR3 spans 15 amino acids. CDR3 sequence (DNA): TGTGCCTGGAGTGTACCCCCTTCAGGGTTTTCACCCCTCCACTTT. As protein: CAWSVPPSGFSPLHF. Variable domain in full (rest from reference TRBV30 and TRBJ1-6): SQTIHQWPATLVQPVGSPLSLECTVEGTSNPNLYWYRQAAGRGLQLLFYSVGIGQISSEVPQNLSASRPQDRQFILSSKKLLLSDSGFYLCAWSVPPSGFSPLHFGNGTRLTVT.

This clonotype was picked up a small number of times. The chain uses TRBV6-5 and TRBJ1-1; the D gene is possibly TRBD1 (6 bases). The CDR3 runs 16 residues. Germline V gene data show CDR1 as MNHEY and CDR2 as SVGAGI. V lost 4 bases and J 5 bases, leaving 20 bases between the germline ends. CDR3 sequence (DNA): TGTGCCAGCAGTTCCCCTAGGCAGGGGCTGGGGACTGAAGCTTTCTTT. Encoded protein: CASSSPRQGLGTEAFF.

This clonotype was counted many times. The chain has TRBV6-5 and TRBJ2-3, with TRBD1 matching over 10 bases. Germline-derived CDR1 and CDR2 are MNHEY and SVGAGI. The CDR3 has 15 residues. V was pared by 8 bases and J by 1 base, with 6 bases of the junction left unmatched. The CDR3 loop reads CASRDRGLRTDTQYF. CDR3 DNA: TGTGCCAGCCGCGACAGGGGGCTTCGCACAGATACGCAGTATTTT.

This clonotype was seen more than once but under ten times. Germline and junction disagree at one end, which may indicate a read error. The gene calls are TRBV6-2 or TRBV6-3 and TRBJ2-1, with TRBD1 identical over 8 bases. Looked up from germline, CDR1 is MNHEY and CDR2 is SVGEGT. This CDR3 is 12 amino acids long. CDR3 sequence: CASRDRSNEQFF. CDR3 bases: TGTGCTAGCAGGGACAGGAGCAATGAGCAGTTCTTC.

The chain recombines TRBV4-1 with TRBJ1-3, with 10 bases matching TRBD1. V shed 4 bases and J 5 bases; nucleotides not matched to a gene: 5. This CDR3 spans 15 amino acids. Germline-derived CDR1 and CDR2 are MGHRA and YSYEKL. CDR3 nucleotide sequence: TGCGCCAGCAGCCTCCGGACAGGGGGGAGAAACACCATATATTTT. It specifies CASSLRTGGRNTIYF.